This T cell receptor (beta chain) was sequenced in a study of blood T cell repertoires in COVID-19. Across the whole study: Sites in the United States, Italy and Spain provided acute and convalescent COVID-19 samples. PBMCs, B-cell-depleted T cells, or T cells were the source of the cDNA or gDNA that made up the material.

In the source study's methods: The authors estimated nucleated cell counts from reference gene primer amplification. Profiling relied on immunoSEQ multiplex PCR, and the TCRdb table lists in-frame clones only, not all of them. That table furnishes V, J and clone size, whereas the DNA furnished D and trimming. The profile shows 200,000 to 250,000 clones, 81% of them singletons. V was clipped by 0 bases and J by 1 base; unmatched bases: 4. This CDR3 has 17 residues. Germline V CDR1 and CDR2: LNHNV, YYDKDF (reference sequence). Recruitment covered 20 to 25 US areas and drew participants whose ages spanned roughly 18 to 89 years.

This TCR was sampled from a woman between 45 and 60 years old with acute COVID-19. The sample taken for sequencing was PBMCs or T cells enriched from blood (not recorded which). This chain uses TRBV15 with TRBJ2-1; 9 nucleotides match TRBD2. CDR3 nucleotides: TGTGCCACCAGCAGAGATAACCTAGCGGGATCCTACAATGAGCAGTTCTTC. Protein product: CATSRDNLAGSYNEQFF.